A selection of T cell receptor beta chains follows, all from one sample in a study of T cell responses to AZD1222 COVID-19 vaccine. Only in-frame clones appear in the TCRdb table, and some are missing; sequencing was by immunoSEQ multiplex PCR. The sample has some 99,000 clones, about nine tenths seen once. The source was peripheral blood, collected 28 days after the second AZD1222 dose. These receptors were collected from an adult who received the AZD1222 COVID-19 vaccine. Each CDR3 is given with its conserved first and last residue. The D gene is left open where the match is weak. Clone size, where shown, is once, few, many, or a class for clones that have expanded.

>once|TRBJ2-7|TRBD1|TRBV28
CASRKPGTGVHEQYF
TGTGCCAGCAGAAAGCCCGGGACAGGGGTACACGAGCAGTACTTC
>NA|TRBJ2-1|TRBD2|TRBV29-1
CSVGVGTSGTSYNEQFF
TGCAGCGTTGGGGTGGGGACTAGCGGAACCTCCTACAATGAGCAGTTCTTC
>NA|TRBJ2-7|NA|TRBV10-3
CAISERGSYEQYF
TGTGCCATCAGTGAGCGGGGATCCTACGAGCAGTACTTC
>NA|TRBJ2-2|NA|TRBV28
CASSSGQRTGELFF
TGTGCCAGCAGTTCTGGGCAACGCACCGGGGAGCTGTTTTTT
>NA|TRBJ1-2|NA|TRBV5-1
CASSLGIDSFYGYTF
TGCGCCAGCAGCTTGGGGATAGACAGTTTCTATGGCTACACCTTC
>NA|TRBJ1-6|NA|TRBV6-5
CASTRQQTNSPLHF
TGTGCCAGCACAAGACAACAGACAAATTCACCCCTCCACTTT
>NA|TRBJ1-6|TRBD1|TRBV30
CAWSFPQGVNSPLHF
TGTGCCTGGAGTTTCCCGCAGGGGGTTAATTCACCCCTCCACTTT
>NA|TRBJ2-1|TRBD1|TRBV5-4
CASSLDFGTGGHEQFF
TGTGCCAGCAGCTTGGATTTTGGGACAGGGGGCCATGAGCAGTTCTTC
>few|TRBJ1-3|NA|TRBV30
CARAGVGNTIYF
TGTGCGCGGGCGGGGGTCGGAAACACCATATATTTT
>NA|TRBJ2-7|TRBD2|TRBV27
CASSYGTNYEQYF
TGTGCCAGCAGTTACGGGACTAACTACGAGCAGTACTTC
>NA|TRBJ2-3|TRBD2|TRBV28
CASNSDLSGSSTDTQYF
TGTGCCAGCAACTCTGACCTCAGCGGGAGTAGCACAGATACGCAGTATTTT
>NA|TRBJ2-1|NA|TRBV7-7
CASSPGTSYNEQFF
TGTGCCAGCAGCCCCGGGACGTCCTACAATGAGCAGTTCTTC
>NA|TRBJ1-1|NA|TRBV19
CASTRPGSYEAFF
TGTGCCAGTACCCGGCCGGGGAGTTATGAAGCTTTCTTT
>NA|TRBJ2-7|TRBD1|TRBV6-1
CASSEGGQGASYEQYF
TGTGCCAGCAGTGAAGGTGGACAGGGGGCTTCCTACGAGCAGTACTTC
>NA|TRBJ2-2|NA|TRBV18
CASSPDTGELFF
TGTGCCAGCTCACCAGACACCGGGGAGCTGTTTTTT
>NA|TRBJ1-3|NA|TRBV30
CAWGRQGGNTIYF
TGTGCCTGGGGTCGTCAGGGAGGAAACACCATATATTTT
>NA|TRBJ2-1|NA|TRBV5-1
CASSSKKGDSYNEQFF
TGCGCCAGCAGCTCTAAAAAGGGGGACTCCTACAATGAGCAGTTCTTC